A single sample gave rise to the 15 T cell receptor beta chains below, sequenced in a study of blood T cells in healthy people across ages. Combining a sample-barcoded 5' primer with a J-beta primer mix, a second PCR ran for about 7 to 11 cycles. Using its own MiXCR run on the 5' RACE reads, TCRdb lists one record per CDR3 protein. Among some 1.5 million distinct CDR3 sequences, about 30% were seen once, and the ten largest hold less than 9.5%. Sample: blood. These receptors came from a woman aged 25 to 39 in good health.

This chain connects TRBV25-1 to TRBJ1-4; unclear D gene. This CDR3 has 13 amino acids. The V and J ends lost 2 bases and 4 bases respectively, with 5 bases between them. CDR1 MGHDK and CDR2 SYGVNS come from the germline V gene. The CDR3 region has the DNA TGTGCCAGCAGTGAACGTCTTAATGAAAAACTGTTTTTT. Protein product: CASSERLNEKLFF.

This clonotype was detected only once. Being one base from a much bigger clone, this may be a read error. This sequence joins TRBV29-1 and TRBJ2-1; D uncertain. The end of the DNA aligns better with TRBJ2-7, so the J call may be wrong. Germline CDR1 SQVTM, CDR2 ANQGSEA. CDR3 size: 11 residues. CDR3 protein: CSVEDPNEQYF. CDR3 nucleotides: TGCAGCGTTGAAGATCCCAATGAGCAGTACTTC.

A few counts support this clonotype. The chain couples TRBV6-5 to TRBJ2-1, with 8 nucleotides matching TRBD2. Germline V gene data show CDR1 as MNHEY and CDR2 as SVGAGI. With V trimmed by 4 bases and J by 6 bases, 8 bases remained unmatched. The CDR3 runs to 15 residues. The CDR3 here is CASSSTLGTSNEQFF. The CDR3 DNA sequence: TGTGCCAGCAGTTCCACCCTGGGGACTAGCAATGAGCAGTTCTTC.

This clonotype was seen at least ten times. The genes are TRBV12-5 and TRBJ2-3; TRBD1 or TRBD2 may be the D gene (5 bases each). The ends were cut back, 9 bases at V and 4 bases at J, with 20 bases in the middle. This CDR3 comprises 15 residues. Germline loops: CDR1 LGHNT, CDR2 FRNRAP. The CDR3 is CASSGDRLVADTQYF. CDR3 coding DNA: TGTGCTAGCTCTGGGGACCGGTTAGTTGCAGATACGCAGTATTTT.

The V call is TRBV4-3, the J call TRBJ2-7; maybe TRBD2 (5 bases). The CDR3 is 16 residues long. V was cut by 1 base and J by 2 bases, with 15 bases left in between. Per the germline V gene, CDR1 is LGHNA and CDR2 is YSLEER. CDR3 nucleotide sequence: TGCGCCAGCAGCCAAGCTACAGTAGGGAGCGCCTACGAGCAGTACTTC. Its translation is CASSQATVGSAYEQYF.

The rearrangement uses TRBV20-1 and TRBJ2-7; 8 positions agree with TRBD1. Trimming took 0 bases from V and 3 from J; bases not matched to a gene: 10. Germline V gene sequence: CDR1 DFQATT, CDR2 SNEGSKA (reference sequence). The CDR3 runs to 16 residues. The CDR3 DNA follows: TGCAGTGCTAGAGACTTTTCAGGGGGCGCAGGCTACGAGCAGTACTTC. As protein: CSARDFSGGAGYEQYF.

This chain uses TRBV4-3 with TRBJ1-5; D not certain. CDR3 size: 15 residues. The V end was cut by 3 bases, the J end by 6 bases, with 15 bases between. Germline CDR1 reads LGHNA; CDR2 reads YSLEER. CDR3 region: CASSQGYFTGQPQHF. DNA for the CDR3: TGCGCCAGCAGCCAGGGTTACTTCACTGGTCAGCCCCAGCATTTT.

The CDR3 spells CASSRGTGGLGYTF. For the CDR3, the DNA is TGTGCCAGCAGTAGAGGGACAGGGGGACTTGGCTACACCTTC. This rearrangement joins TRBV6-6 to TRBJ1-2; 11 bases line up with TRBD1. CDR3 size: 14 residues. Germline trimming cut 5 bases from V and 7 bases from J; bases unmatched to any gene: 6. Germline CDR1 is MNHNY and CDR2 is SVGAGI (reference sequence).

This clonotype was detected a few times. The chain is built from TRBV18 and TRBJ1-4; 9 bases are a match to TRBD1. With V trimmed by 3 bases and J by 7 bases, 9 bases remained unmatched. This CDR3 is 16 amino acids long. Germline V gene sequence: CDR1 KGHSH, CDR2 LQKENI. The CDR3 protein is CASSPGQGGRSEKLFF. CDR3 bases: TGTGCCAGCTCACCGGGACAGGGAGGGAGAAGTGAAAAACTGTTTTTT.

This clonotype showed up just a few times. V usage is TRBV7-6 and J usage is TRBJ2-7; no clear D gene. This CDR3 is 16 amino acids long. From germline, CDR1 is SGHVS and CDR2 FNYEAQ. The V and J ends lost 1 base and 5 bases respectively, with 18 bases between them. DNA for the CDR3: TGTGCCAGCAGCTTAGAGTCGCGAGGAAGGGTCCACGAGCAGTACTTC. Encoded protein: CASSLESRGRVHEQYF.

The chain employs TRBV29-1 and TRBJ2-3; 8 positions agree with TRBD1. CDR3 length: 12 residues. CDR1 is SQVTM, CDR2 ANQGSEA, per germline. The V and J ends lost 3 bases and 6 bases, in that order; junction bases with no gene match: 2. CDR3 DNA sequence: TGCAGCGTTGACCGACAGGGGGATACGCAGTATTTT. It encodes CSVDRQGDTQYF.

In its sample, this clonotype was seen a few times. The chain is built from TRBV6-5 and TRBJ1-5; D possibly corresponds to TRBD1 (6 bases). V dropped 5 bases and J dropped 0 bases, with 11 bases sitting between them. This CDR3 is 15 amino acids long. Germline CDR1 MNHEY, CDR2 SVGAGI. CDR3 sequence: CASSRTEYSNQPQHF. The CDR3 DNA reads as TGTGCCAGCAGTCGGACAGAATATAGCAATCAGCCCCAGCATTTT.

This clonotype was detected a few times. The chain has TRBV27 and TRBJ2-4; 8 nucleotides match TRBD2. After removal of 5 bases from V and 13 bases from J, the junction contained 25 bases not matched to a gene. The CDR3 length is 18 residues. Germline lookup yields CDR1 MNHEY and CDR2 SMNVEV (reference sequence). CDR3: CASSPLLFGGRPYNEQYF. The CDR3 nucleotides are TGTGCCAGCAGTCCTCTTCTTTTTGGCGGGAGGCCCTACAATGAGCAGTACTTC.

This clonotype has only a few counts. The V and J genes are TRBV28 and TRBJ2-1; D unclear. Trimming removed 11 bases from V and 2 bases from J, with 7 bases in between. The germline V gene has CDR1 MDHEN and CDR2 SYDVKM. CDR3 size: 11 residues. CDR3 nucleotides: TGTGCCGTAGGTCCCTACAATGAGCAGTTCTTC. Translating it yields CAVGPYNEQFF.

This chain links TRBV19 with TRBJ1-5, with D possibly being TRBD1 (5 bases). V shed 6 bases and J shed 4 bases, with 13 bases lying between them. Per the germline V gene, CDR1 is LNHDA and CDR2 is SQIVND (reference sequence). The CDR3 totals 14 residues. The CDR3 loop is CASRTGTTNQPQHF. The CDR3 coding sequence is TGTGCCAGTAGAACGGGGACCACTAATCAGCCCCAGCATTTT.